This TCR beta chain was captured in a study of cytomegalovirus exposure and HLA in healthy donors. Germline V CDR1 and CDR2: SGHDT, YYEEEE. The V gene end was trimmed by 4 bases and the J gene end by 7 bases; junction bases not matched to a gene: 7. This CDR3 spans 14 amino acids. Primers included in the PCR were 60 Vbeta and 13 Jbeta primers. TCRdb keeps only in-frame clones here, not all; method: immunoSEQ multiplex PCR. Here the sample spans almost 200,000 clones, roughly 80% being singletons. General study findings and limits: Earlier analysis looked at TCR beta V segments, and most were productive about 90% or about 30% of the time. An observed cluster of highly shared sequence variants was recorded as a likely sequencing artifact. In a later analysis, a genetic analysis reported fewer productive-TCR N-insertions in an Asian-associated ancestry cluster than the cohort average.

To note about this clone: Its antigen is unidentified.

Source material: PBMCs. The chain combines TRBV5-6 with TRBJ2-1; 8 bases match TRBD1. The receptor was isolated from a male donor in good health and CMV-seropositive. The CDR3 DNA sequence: TGTGCCAGCAGCCTTAGACAGGGGTGGAATGAGCAGTTCTTC. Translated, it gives CASSLRQGWNEQFF. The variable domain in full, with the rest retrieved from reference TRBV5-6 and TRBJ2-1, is DAGVTQSPTHLIKTRGQQVTLRCSPKSGHDTVSWYQQALGQGPQFIFQYYEEEERQRGNFPDRFSGHQFPNYSSELNVNALLLGDSALYLCASSLRQGWNEQFFGPGTRLTVL.